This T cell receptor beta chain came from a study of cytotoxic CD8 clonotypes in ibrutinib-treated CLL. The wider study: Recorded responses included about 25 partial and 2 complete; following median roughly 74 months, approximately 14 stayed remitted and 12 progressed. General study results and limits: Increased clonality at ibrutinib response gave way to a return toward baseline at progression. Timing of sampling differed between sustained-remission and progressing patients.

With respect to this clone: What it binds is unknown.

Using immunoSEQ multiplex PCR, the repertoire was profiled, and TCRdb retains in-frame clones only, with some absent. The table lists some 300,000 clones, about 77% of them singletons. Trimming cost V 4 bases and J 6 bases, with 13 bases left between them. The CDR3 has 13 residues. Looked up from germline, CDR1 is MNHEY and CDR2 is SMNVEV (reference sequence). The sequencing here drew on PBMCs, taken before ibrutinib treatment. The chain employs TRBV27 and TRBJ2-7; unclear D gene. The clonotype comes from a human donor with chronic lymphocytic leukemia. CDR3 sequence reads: CASSWALRAEQYF. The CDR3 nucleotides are TGTGCCAGCAGTTGGGCCCTACGAGCCGAGCAGTACTTC.